This TCR beta chain was captured in a study of T cell responses to AZD1222 COVID-19 vaccine. Study context: Second doses that came at about 4 or about 12 weeks were put together. General study points: Repertoires in all cases were sampled only once the peak T cell response had passed.

V was clipped by 1 base and J by 1 base; unmatched bases: 5. This CDR3 is 16 amino acids long. Germline-derived CDR1 and CDR2 are SGHRS and YFSETQ. The sample holds a few counts of this clone. What it recognizes is unknown. Profiling relied on immunoSEQ multiplex PCR, and the TCRdb table lists in-frame clones only, not all of them. This sample has 100,000 to 150,000 clones, with more than 80% found just once. This receptor was identified in an adult in good health. Specimen: peripheral blood, collected on day 0 of AZD1222 vaccination. The J gene is TRBJ2-1, the V gene TRBV5-1, with TRBD2 matching 7 bases. CDR3 sequence reads: CASSLPGLGSYNEQFF. For the CDR3, the DNA is TGCGCCAGCAGCTTGCCAGGACTAGGGTCCTACAATGAGCAGTTCTTC.